These T cell receptor beta chains were read from a single sample in a study of blood T cell repertoires in COVID-19. TCRdb's table, derived via immunoSEQ multiplex PCR, lists solely in-frame clones and lacks some. The sample shows some 48,000 clones, approximately 85% of them seen only once. Material for sequencing was peripheral blood. The receptors come from a man aged 50 to 60 with active COVID-19. CDR3s include the opening cysteine and the closing phenylalanine or tryptophan. D genes are given only for firm matches. The size entry is marked missing in some rows and otherwise reads once, few, many or a size class.

J gene: TRBJ1-4; D gene: .; CDR3 length: 15; V gene: TRBV19; clone size: once; CDR3 protein: CASKAGGATNEKLFF; CDR3 DNA: TGTGCCAGTAAAGCCGGCGGGGCAACTAATGAAAAACTGTTTTTT
J gene: TRBJ2-1; D gene: TRBD2; CDR3 length: 18; V gene: TRBV4-2; clone size: .; CDR3 protein: CASSQAQGEGGLFNEQFF; CDR3 DNA: TGTGCCAGCAGCCAAGCTCAAGGGGAGGGAGGACTGTTCAATGAGCAGTTCTTC
J gene: TRBJ2-2; D gene: TRBD2; CDR3 length: 15; V gene: TRBV19; clone size: .; CDR3 protein: CATRREAGDTGELFF; CDR3 DNA: TGTGCCACCCGGCGGGAGGCCGGGGACACCGGGGAGCTGTTTTTT
J gene: TRBJ1-2; D gene: .; CDR3 length: 15; V gene: TRBV2; clone size: .; CDR3 protein: CASPSRAGFQPGYTF; CDR3 DNA: TGTGCCAGCCCGTCCCGGGCAGGGTTTCAGCCTGGCTACACCTTC
J gene: TRBJ1-1; D gene: .; CDR3 length: 13; V gene: TRBV18; clone size: .; CDR3 protein: CASSRLTVTEAFF; CDR3 DNA: TGTGCCAGCTCACGACTGACAGTAACTGAAGCTTTCTTT
J gene: TRBJ2-7; D gene: .; CDR3 length: 15; V gene: TRBV6-5; clone size: .; CDR3 protein: CASSYRGTTSYEQYF; CDR3 DNA: TGTGCCAGCAGTTACAGGGGGACAACCTCCTACGAGCAGTACTTC
J gene: TRBJ2-3; D gene: .; CDR3 length: 13; V gene: TRBV27; clone size: .; CDR3 protein: CASSLQGGTTQYF; CDR3 DNA: TGTGCCAGCAGTTTACAAGGAGGGACGACGCAGTATTTT
J gene: TRBJ2-6; D gene: .; CDR3 length: 16; V gene: TRBV9; clone size: .; CDR3 protein: CASSAQSGAGANVLTF; CDR3 DNA: TGTGCCAGCAGCGCGCAGTCAGGGGCTGGGGCCAACGTCCTGACTTTC
J gene: TRBJ2-4; D gene: .; CDR3 length: 15; V gene: TRBV2; clone size: once; CDR3 protein: CASSEEGVAKNIQYF; CDR3 DNA: TGTGCCAGCAGTGAAGAGGGGGTAGCCAAAAACATTCAGTACTTC
J gene: TRBJ1-1; D gene: TRBD1; CDR3 length: 15; V gene: TRBV7-8; clone size: .; CDR3 protein: CASSWGQGQNTEAFF; CDR3 DNA: TGTGCCAGCAGCTGGGGACAGGGCCAGAACACTGAAGCTTTCTTT
J gene: TRBJ2-3; D gene: .; CDR3 length: 16; V gene: TRBV19; clone size: .; CDR3 protein: CASSFRGVGYTDTQYF; CDR3 DNA: TGTGCCAGTAGTTTCAGGGGGGTGGGGTACACAGATACGCAGTATTTT
J gene: TRBJ1-1; D gene: .; CDR3 length: 14; V gene: TRBV11-1; clone size: .; CDR3 protein: CASSPGGENTEAFF; CDR3 DNA: TGTGCCAGCAGCCCCGGCGGCGAGAACACTGAAGCTTTCTTT
J gene: TRBJ1-2; D gene: .; CDR3 length: 12; V gene: TRBV3-1/TRBV3-2; clone size: .; CDR3 protein: CASSQEVGVYTF; CDR3 DNA: TGTGCCAGCAGCCAAGAGGTAGGGGTCTACACCTTC
J gene: TRBJ1-2; D gene: .; CDR3 length: 12; V gene: TRBV5-4; clone size: .; CDR3 protein: CASRADAGGYTF; CDR3 DNA: TGTGCCAGCAGGGCTGACGCCGGGGGCTACACCTTC
J gene: TRBJ1-2; D gene: TRBD1; CDR3 length: 16; V gene: TRBV30; clone size: .; CDR3 protein: CAWSTPRQGFNSGYTF; CDR3 DNA: TGTGCCTGGAGTACCCCTAGACAGGGCTTCAATAGTGGCTACACCTTC
J gene: TRBJ2-1; D gene: .; CDR3 length: 15; V gene: TRBV4-2; clone size: .; CDR3 protein: CASSQEGPGRIEQFF; CDR3 DNA: TGTGCCAGCAGCCAGGAGGGCCCGGGGCGGATTGAGCAGTTCTTC
J gene: TRBJ2-1; D gene: .; CDR3 length: 12; V gene: TRBV5-1; clone size: .; CDR3 protein: CASGSRDNEQFF; CDR3 DNA: TGCGCCAGCGGGTCGAGGGACAATGAGCAGTTCTTC
J gene: TRBJ2-1; D gene: TRBD2; CDR3 length: 13; V gene: TRBV7-2; clone size: .; CDR3 protein: CASSKTSFGEQFF; CDR3 DNA: TGTGCCAGCAGCAAGACTAGCTTCGGCGAGCAGTTCTTC
J gene: TRBJ2-7; D gene: .; CDR3 length: 17; V gene: TRBV5-4; clone size: .; CDR3 protein: CASSLGGQGLNSYEQYF; CDR3 DNA: TGTGCCAGCAGCTTGGGGGGGCAGGGGTTGAATTCCTACGAGCAGTACTTC
J gene: TRBJ2-1; D gene: .; CDR3 length: 13; V gene: TRBV5-1; clone size: .; CDR3 protein: CASSLGSYNEQFF; CDR3 DNA: TGCGCCAGCAGCCTAGGGAGCTACAATGAGCAGTTCTTC
J gene: TRBJ1-5; D gene: .; CDR3 length: 14; V gene: TRBV6-5; clone size: .; CDR3 protein: CASRGPGENQPQHF; CDR3 DNA: TGTGCCAGCAGGGGGCCAGGGGAAAATCAGCCCCAGCATTTT
J gene: TRBJ2-7; D gene: .; CDR3 length: 14; V gene: TRBV2; clone size: .; CDR3 protein: CASVDRFFSYEQYF; CDR3 DNA: TGTGCCAGCGTCGACAGATTCTTCTCCTACGAGCAGTACTTC
J gene: TRBJ1-2; D gene: .; CDR3 length: 14; V gene: TRBV9; clone size: .; CDR3 protein: CASSQTLVTNGYTF; CDR3 DNA: TGTGCCAGCAGCCAAACGCTTGTGACTAATGGCTACACCTTC
J gene: TRBJ1-5; D gene: .; CDR3 length: 13; V gene: TRBV5-8; clone size: .; CDR3 protein: CASSLSVGVPQHF; CDR3 DNA: TGTGCCAGCAGCTTGAGCGTCGGAGTTCCCCAGCATTTT
J gene: TRBJ2-3; D gene: .; CDR3 length: 16; V gene: TRBV7-8; clone size: .; CDR3 protein: CASSRDRLTTSDTQYF; CDR3 DNA: TGTGCCAGCAGCCGAGACAGATTAACAACCTCAGATACGCAGTATTTT
J gene: TRBJ1-3; D gene: .; CDR3 length: 15; V gene: TRBV3-1/TRBV3-2; clone size: .; CDR3 protein: CASRRGTPSGNTIYF; CDR3 DNA: TGTGCCAGCAGACGTGGGACACCATCTGGAAACACCATATATTTT
J gene: TRBJ2-3; D gene: TRBD2; CDR3 length: 14; V gene: TRBV19; clone size: .; CDR3 protein: CASRKRGGTDTQYF; CDR3 DNA: TGTGCCAGTAGGAAGCGGGGTGGAACAGATACGCAGTATTTT
J gene: TRBJ2-1; D gene: TRBD2; CDR3 length: 17; V gene: TRBV18; clone size: few; CDR3 protein: CASSPGTGGSYPNEQFF; CDR3 DNA: TGTGCCAGCTCACCGGGGACCGGCGGGAGCTACCCTAATGAGCAGTTCTTC
J gene: TRBJ1-6; D gene: TRBD1; CDR3 length: 14; V gene: TRBV2; clone size: once; CDR3 protein: CASSLDRVNSPLHF; CDR3 DNA: TGTGCCAGCAGTCTGGACAGGGTTAATTCACCCCTCCACTTT
J gene: TRBJ1-1; D gene: .; CDR3 length: 12; V gene: TRBV6-1; clone size: few; CDR3 protein: CASSEGGLAAFF; CDR3 DNA: TGTGCCAGCAGTGAGGGGGGGCTGGCAGCTTTCTTT
J gene: TRBJ1-1; D gene: TRBD1; CDR3 length: 14; V gene: TRBV3-1/TRBV3-2; clone size: .; CDR3 protein: CASSPGTAYTEAFF; CDR3 DNA: TGTGCCAGCAGCCCAGGGACAGCCTACACTGAAGCTTTCTTT
J gene: TRBJ1-6; D gene: .; CDR3 length: 13; V gene: TRBV4-1; clone size: .; CDR3 protein: CASSQAQGSPLHF; CDR3 DNA: TGCGCCAGCAGCCAAGCGCAGGGGTCACCCCTCCACTTT
J gene: TRBJ1-1; D gene: .; CDR3 length: 14; V gene: TRBV18; clone size: once; CDR3 protein: CASSPLREDTEAFF; CDR3 DNA: TGTGCCAGCTCACCGCTGAGGGAAGACACTGAAGCTTTCTTT